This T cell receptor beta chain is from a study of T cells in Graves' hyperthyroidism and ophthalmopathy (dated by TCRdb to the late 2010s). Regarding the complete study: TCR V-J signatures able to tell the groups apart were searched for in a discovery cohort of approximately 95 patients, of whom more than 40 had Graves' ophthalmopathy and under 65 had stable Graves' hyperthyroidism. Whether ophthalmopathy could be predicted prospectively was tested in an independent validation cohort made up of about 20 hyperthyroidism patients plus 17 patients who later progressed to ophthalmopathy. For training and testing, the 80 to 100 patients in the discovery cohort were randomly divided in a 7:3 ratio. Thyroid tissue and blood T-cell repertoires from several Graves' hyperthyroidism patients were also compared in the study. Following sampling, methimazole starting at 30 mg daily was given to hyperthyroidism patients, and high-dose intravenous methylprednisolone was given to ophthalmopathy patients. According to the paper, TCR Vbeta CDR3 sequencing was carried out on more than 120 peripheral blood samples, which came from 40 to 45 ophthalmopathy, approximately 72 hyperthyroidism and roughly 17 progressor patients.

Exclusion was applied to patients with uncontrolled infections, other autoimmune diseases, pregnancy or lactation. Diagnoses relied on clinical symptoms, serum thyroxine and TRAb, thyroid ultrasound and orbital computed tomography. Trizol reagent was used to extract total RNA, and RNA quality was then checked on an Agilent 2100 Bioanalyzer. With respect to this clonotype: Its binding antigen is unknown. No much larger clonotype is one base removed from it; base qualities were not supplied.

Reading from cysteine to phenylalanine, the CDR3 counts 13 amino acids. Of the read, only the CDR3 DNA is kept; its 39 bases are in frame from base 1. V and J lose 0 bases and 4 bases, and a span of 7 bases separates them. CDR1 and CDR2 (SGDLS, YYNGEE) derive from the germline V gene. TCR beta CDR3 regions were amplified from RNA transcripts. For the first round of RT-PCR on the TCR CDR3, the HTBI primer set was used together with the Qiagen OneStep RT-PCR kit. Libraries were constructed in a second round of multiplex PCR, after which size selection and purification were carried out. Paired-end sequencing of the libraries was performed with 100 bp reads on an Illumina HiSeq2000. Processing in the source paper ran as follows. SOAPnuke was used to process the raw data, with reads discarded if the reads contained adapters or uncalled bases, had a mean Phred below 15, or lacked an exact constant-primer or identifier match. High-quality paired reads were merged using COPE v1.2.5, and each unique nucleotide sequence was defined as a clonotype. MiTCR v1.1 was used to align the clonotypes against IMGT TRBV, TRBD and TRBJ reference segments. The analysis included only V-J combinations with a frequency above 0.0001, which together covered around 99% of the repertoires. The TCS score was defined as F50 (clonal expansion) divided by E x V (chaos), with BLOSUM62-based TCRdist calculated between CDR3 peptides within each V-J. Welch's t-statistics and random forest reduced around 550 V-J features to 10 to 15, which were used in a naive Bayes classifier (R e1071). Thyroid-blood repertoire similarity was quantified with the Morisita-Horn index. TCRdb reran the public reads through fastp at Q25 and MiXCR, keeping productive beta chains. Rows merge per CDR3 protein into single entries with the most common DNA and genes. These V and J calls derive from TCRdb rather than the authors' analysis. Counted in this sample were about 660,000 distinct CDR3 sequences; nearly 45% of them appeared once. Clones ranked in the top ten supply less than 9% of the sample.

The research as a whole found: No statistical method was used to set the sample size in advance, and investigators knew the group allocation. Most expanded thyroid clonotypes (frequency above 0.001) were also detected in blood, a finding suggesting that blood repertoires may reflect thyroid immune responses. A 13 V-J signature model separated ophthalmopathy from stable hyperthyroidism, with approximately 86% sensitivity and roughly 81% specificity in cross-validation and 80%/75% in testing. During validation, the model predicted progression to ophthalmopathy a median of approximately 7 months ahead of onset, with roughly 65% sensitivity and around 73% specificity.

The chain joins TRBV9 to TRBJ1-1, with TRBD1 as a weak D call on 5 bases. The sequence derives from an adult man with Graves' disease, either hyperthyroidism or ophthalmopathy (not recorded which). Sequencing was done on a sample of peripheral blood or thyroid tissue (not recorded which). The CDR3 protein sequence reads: CASSVGDSTEAFF. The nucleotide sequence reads TGTGCCAGCAGCGTAGGTGACAGCACTGAAGCTTTCTTT.